One sample yielded the 11 T cell receptor beta chains listed below, sequenced in a study of blood T cell repertoires in COVID-19 (dated by TCRdb to 2018 to 2021). The receptor library was made with the immunoSEQ multiplex PCR assay. Imported from immuneACCESS, the table was reduced by TCRdb to in-frame sequences with V and J called. These copies leave out some clones; in studies compared against another copy, an unresolved V gene accounts for under half, and the cause of the remainder is not known. In this sample the table shows around 99,000 clones, 90% to 95% of which occur a single time. 1% to 1.5% of the sample rests with the top ten. Material: peripheral blood. All receptors come from a woman between 25 and 40 years old with acute or convalescent COVID-19.

The chain employs TRBV10-3 and TRBJ1-2; 7 positions agree with TRBD1. J lost 4 bases, V lost 3 bases, and 11 bases had no gene match. The germline V gene has CDR1 ENHRY and CDR2 SYGVKD. This CDR3 region has 16 residues. CDR3 nucleotides: TGTGCCATCAGTGACGGTCTGCAGGGGGAACTCTATGGCTACACCTTC. Its protein is CAISDGLQGELYGYTF.

The V and J genes are TRBV7-2 and TRBJ2-3; 8 nucleotides line up with TRBD2. There are 15 residues in the CDR3. Germline V CDR1 and CDR2: SGHTA, FQGNSA. V lost 4 bases and J lost 1; bases outside the gene matches: 4. The CDR3 nucleotides read TGTGCCAGCAGCTGGAGCGGGAGAGGCACAGATACGCAGTATTTT. Protein sequence: CASSWSGRGTDTQYF.

The V gene is TRBV7-2, the J gene TRBJ1-4; 9 nucleotides agree with TRBD1. V lost 5 bases to trimming and J lost 8 bases; unmatched junction nucleotides: 9. CDR3 length: 15 amino acids. CDR1 is SGHTA, CDR2 FQGNSA, per germline. CDR3 sequence reads: CASSPVGQGGEKLFF. CDR3 in DNA: TGTGCCAGCAGCCCAGTGGGACAGGGAGGGGAAAAACTGTTTTTT.

The chain uses TRBV28 and TRBJ1-6; D might be TRBD1 (6 bases). Germline CDR1 MDHEN, CDR2 SYDVKM. V gave up 5 bases and J gave up 0 bases, with 11 bases separating them. The CDR3 covers 16 residues. The CDR3 sequence: CASSTGPYSYNSPLHF. CDR3 in DNA: TGTGCCAGCAGTACAGGGCCTTACTCCTATAATTCACCCCTCCACTTT.

V and J are TRBV4-3 and TRBJ1-1; tentative D call: TRBD1 (6 bases). The V and J ends lost 0 bases and 1 base respectively, with 15 bases between them. Germline V CDR1 and CDR2: LGHNA, YSLEER. The CDR3 is 17 amino acids. This CDR3 is CASSQDRPTGGNTEAFF. In nucleotides, the CDR3 is TGCGCCAGCAGCCAAGATCGCCCGACAGGCGGGAACACTGAAGCTTTCTTT.

There are a few counts of this clone. The chain employs TRBV10-2 and TRBJ1-4; D not resolved. The CDR3 extends over 15 amino acids. The V end lost 0 bases, the J end lost 5 bases, and 10 bases lay between the germline ends. Germline CDR1 reads WSHSY; CDR2 reads SAAADI. The CDR3 DNA is TGCGCCAGCAGTGAGTCGAGTGTTTTAAATGAAAAACTGTTTTTT. Protein: CASSESSVLNEKLFF.

V is TRBV28 and J is TRBJ2-7; D might be TRBD2 (5 bases). Germline loops: CDR1 MDHEN, CDR2 SYDVKM. Trimming removed 8 bases at V and 2 bases at J, with 10 bases between. This CDR3 is 12 amino acids long. The CDR3 is CASWSGAYEQYF. The CDR3 DNA reads as TGTGCCAGCTGGAGCGGCGCCTACGAGCAGTACTTC.

This sequence joins TRBV15 and TRBJ1-1; 7 nucleotides line up with TRBD1. The germline V gene has CDR1 LNHNV and CDR2 YYDKDF (reference sequence). J gave up 5 bases and V 3 bases, and 6 bases lay outside the gene matches. This CDR3 spans 14 amino acids. The chain's CDR3 is CATSRTSGGTEAFF. The CDR3 DNA reads as TGTGCCACCAGCAGGACTTCAGGGGGAACTGAAGCTTTCTTT.

The chain joins TRBV4-1 to TRBJ1-3; TRBD1 aligns across 8 bases. Germline assignment: CDR1 MGHRA and CDR2 YSYEKL. This CDR3 is built from 14 residues. V lost 5 bases and J lost 3; bases outside the gene matches: 3. The CDR3 sequence is CASSLDRDGNTIYF. CDR3 coding DNA: TGCGCCAGCAGCTTGGACAGGGATGGAAACACCATATATTTT.

The chain uses TRBV24-1 and TRBJ1-4, with D perhaps matching TRBD1 (5 bases). Germline loops: CDR1 KGHDR, CDR2 SFDVKD. This CDR3 contains 16 residues. V was pared by 2 bases and J by 8 bases, with 17 bases between. The CDR3 loop reads CATSDSGRGGAEKLFF. CDR3 in DNA: TGTGCCACCAGTGATTCCGGTAGGGGAGGAGCCGAAAAACTGTTTTTT.

The chain recombines TRBV6-5 with TRBJ2-1; D gene unclear. The V gene lost 6 bases and the J gene lost 0 bases, with 6 bases spanning the gap. Germline-derived CDR1 and CDR2 are MNHEY and SVGAGI. This CDR3 spans 13 amino acids. Here the CDR3 reads CASRVSSYNEQFF. CDR3 nucleotide sequence: TGTGCCAGCAGGGTTAGCTCCTACAATGAGCAGTTCTTC.